This T cell receptor (beta chain) emerged from a study of early stage breast cancer tumors. The data were produced by immunoSEQ multiplex PCR, yet TCRdb's version contains in-frame clones alone and is incomplete. The table shows about 14,000 clones, with roughly 83% occurring only once. A word on this clone: Antigen: not known.

Study-level points and caveats: In about 90% of the 16 patients, blood comparison separated tumor from normal breast. Enriched TCRB sequences shared across patients were mostly commonly generated sequences.

The V gene end was trimmed by 0 bases and the J gene end by 6 bases; junction bases not matched to a gene: 3. CDR1 and CDR2 (germline): SGDLS, YYNGEE. This CDR3 spans 15 amino acids. The chain joins TRBV9 to TRBJ2-1; TRBD2 matches 10 bases. Material: normal breast tissue next to the tumor. This receptor was obtained from a person aged 45 to 60 with breast cancer. CDR3 DNA sequence: TGTGCCAGCAGCGTAGGGGGACTAGCGAGCAATGAGCAGTTCTTC. It codes for CASSVGGLASNEQFF. Drawing the rest from reference TRBV9 and TRBJ2-1, the complete variable domain is DSGVTQTPKHLITATGQRVTLRCSPRSGDLSVYWYQQSLDQGLQFLIQYYNGEERAKGNILERFSAQQFPDLHSELNLSSLELGDSALYFCASSVGGLASNEQFFGPGTRLTVL.